Following are 7 T cell receptor beta chains from one sample sequenced in a study of neoadjuvant anti-PD-1 for oral cavity cancer. Assay: immunoSEQ multiplex PCR; the TCRdb copy retains only in-frame clones and omits some. The sample gives approximately 15,000 clones, 40% of which show up once; less than 45% is in the top ten. Regarding time point: after neoadjuvant nivolumab, at surgical resection. Source: tumor tissue, taken after nivolumab (anti-PD-1) treatment. All receptors derive from a person between 40 and 85 years old with oral cavity squamous cell carcinoma.

This chain links TRBV7-8 with TRBJ2-7; 7 bases map to TRBD1. Germline V gives CDR1 SGHVS, CDR2 FQNEAQ. V gave up 4 bases and J gave up 0 bases; unmatched junction bases: 6. The CDR3 runs 15 residues. The CDR3 reads CASSSRQGSSYEQYF. The CDR3 DNA is TGTGCCAGCAGCTCCAGACAGGGTTCCTCCTACGAGCAGTACTTC. Variable domain in full (rest from reference TRBV7-8 and TRBJ2-7): GAGVSQSPRYKVAKRGQDVALRCDPISGHVSLFWYQQALGQGPEFLTYFQNEAQLDKSGLPSDRFFAERPEGSVSTLKIQRTQQEDSAVYLCASSSRQGSSYEQYFGPGTRLTVT.

This clone is labeled as medium-sized (0.01 to 0.1%). The CDR3 region is CASSLGGKLDTQYF. As DNA, the CDR3 is TGTGCCAGCAGCTTAGGGGGGAAATTAGATACGCAGTATTTT. This sequence joins TRBV7-9 and TRBJ2-3; TRBD1 or TRBD2 may be the D gene (5 bases each). V shed 1 base and J shed 5 bases, with 10 bases lying between them. Germline CDR1 reads SEHNR; CDR2 reads FQNEAQ (reference sequence). The CDR3 extends over 14 amino acids.

There are many counts of this clone. The chain couples TRBV7-9 to TRBJ2-1; D remains ambiguous. The CDR3 consists of 12 residues. The germline V gene encodes CDR1 SEHNR and CDR2 FQNEAQ (reference sequence). V shed 1 base and J shed 7 bases, with 5 bases lying between them. The CDR3 protein is CASSLVRNEQFF. The CDR3 DNA reads TGTGCCAGCAGCTTAGTGAGGAATGAGCAGTTCTTC.

This clone was observed many times. The chain has TRBV7-7 and TRBJ2-3, with D hard to call. Deletions cut 0 bases from V and 4 bases from J, with 5 bases between. CDR1 and CDR2 (germline): SSHAT, FNYEAQ (reference sequence). The CDR3 is made up of 13 amino acids. The CDR3 region is CASSLAPADTQYF. DNA of the CDR3: TGTGCCAGCAGCTTAGCCCCAGCAGATACGCAGTATTTT.

J is TRBJ1-2 and V is TRBV6-1; 7 bases are a match to TRBD1. Germline V gene lookup returns CDR1 MNHNS and CDR2 SASEGT. Germline trimming cut 9 bases from V and 2 bases from J; bases unmatched to any gene: 9. CDR3 length: 14 residues. The CDR3 protein is CASLHRGGNYGYTF. The CDR3 DNA reads as TGTGCCAGTCTGCACAGGGGAGGGAACTATGGCTACACCTTC.

The chain's CDR3 is CASSLEVWGEQFF. In DNA form, the CDR3 reads TGTGCCAGCAGCTTAGAAGTTTGGGGCGAGCAGTTCTTC. V is TRBV7-2 and J is TRBJ2-1; TRBD1 is a possible D gene (5 bases). Trimming cost V 1 base and J 10 bases, with 11 bases left between them. Germline CDR1 SGHTA, CDR2 FQGNSA. This CDR3 is built from 13 residues.

The V and J genes are TRBV11-2 and TRBJ2-3; TRBD1 or TRBD2 may be the D gene (5 bases each). In germline, CDR1 is SGHAT, CDR2 FQNNGV. Trimming left V 1 base short and J 2 bases short, with 13 bases between. The CDR3 has 16 residues. The CDR3 here is CASSLGGGRLTDTQYF. The CDR3 coding sequence is TGTGCCAGCAGCTTAGGTGGGGGACGACTCACAGATACGCAGTATTTT.